Listed here are 25 T cell receptor beta chains from one sample, sequenced in a study of identical twins. One entry per CDR3 protein results from TCRdb running MiXCR on the 5' RACE reads. The top ten hold 1.6% of the sample, which has some 600,000 distinct CDR3 sequences, roughly 7.1% seen once. This sample also appeared in a second study, on yellow fever vaccine responses in identical twins.

The source material was PBMCs. These receptors originate from a woman in her late teens or twenties in good health.

CDR3 in amino acids: CASSYSRSYEQYF. In DNA, the CDR3 is TGTGCCAGCAGTTACTCGAGGTCCTACGAGCAGTACTTC. The genes are TRBV6-5 and TRBJ2-7; D gene unclear. The length of the CDR3 is 13 residues. Germline-derived CDR1 and CDR2 are MNHEY and SVGAGI. With 0 bases removed from V and 1 base from J, the gap between germline ends came to 4 bases.

About this clonotype: Compared with germline, one end of the junction differs, possibly owing to a read error. V usage is TRBV20-1 and J usage is TRBJ2-2; 11 bases fit TRBD2. The V gene's germline CDR1 is DFQATT and CDR2 SNEGSKA (reference sequence). The CDR3 consists of 17 residues. CDR3 region: CCARGFLAGGNTGELFF. The CDR3, as DNA: TGCTGTGCTAGGGGGTTTCTAGCGGGGGGGAACACCGGGGAGCTGTTTTTT.

This clonotype was detected many times. This sequence joins TRBV7-2 and TRBJ2-3; D not resolved. The V gene lost 1 base and the J gene lost 4 bases, with 9 bases spanning the gap. The V gene's germline CDR1 is SGHTA and CDR2 FQGNSA. This CDR3 is 14 amino acids long. The CDR3 bases are TGTGCCAGCAGCTTAGTAGTGAGTTCAGATACGCAGTATTTT. Amino acids: CASSLVVSSDTQYF.

This clonotype has a handful of counts. The chain combines TRBV4-1 with TRBJ2-1; perhaps TRBD2 as D (6 bases). The CDR3 contains 15 residues. Trimming pared 1 base from V and 3 bases from J, leaving 10 bases between. Germline values: CDR1 MGHRA, CDR2 YSYEKL. The CDR3 region is CASSQVLANYNEQFF. In DNA, the CDR3 is TGCGCCAGCAGCCAAGTACTAGCTAACTACAATGAGCAGTTCTTC.

V is TRBV4-1 and J is TRBJ2-7; D is unclear. V lost 0 bases and J 0 bases, leaving 12 bases between the germline ends. This CDR3 has 16 amino acids. Per the germline V gene, CDR1 is MGHRA and CDR2 is YSYEKL. CDR3 nucleotide sequence: TGCGCCAGCAGCCAAGATCTAGAGGCAAGCTCCTACGAGCAGTACTTC. Encoded protein: CASSQDLEASSYEQYF.

The sample holds a few counts of this clonotype. The chain links TRBV9 to TRBJ2-5; D unclear. V shed 0 bases and J shed 0 bases, with 6 bases lying between them. The CDR3 sequence is 14 residues long. Germline lookup yields CDR1 SGDLS and CDR2 YYNGEE. The DNA for the CDR3 is TGTGCCAGCAGCGTAGGGTCACACCAAGAGACCCAGTACTTC. Translation gives CASSVGSHQETQYF.

At least ten counts were recorded for this clonotype. The rearrangement uses TRBV5-1 and TRBJ2-5; 7 bases fit TRBD2. V dropped 3 bases and J dropped 4; count of bases not matched to a gene: 6. This CDR3 is 14 amino acids long. Germline loops: CDR1 SGHRS, CDR2 YFSETQ. The CDR3 DNA follows: TGCGCCAGCAGCTCCTCCCCGGGAGGAGAGACCCAGTACTTC. Its protein product is CASSSSPGGETQYF.

This clonotype was picked up a small number of times. The V call is TRBV4-2, the J call TRBJ1-6; TRBD1 aligns across 11 bases. V lost 4 bases and J lost 8; bases outside the gene matches: 4. Per the germline V gene, CDR1 is LGHNA and CDR2 is YNFKEQ. The CDR3 runs 15 residues. CDR3 sequence: CASSRVGQGDSPLHF. The DNA of the CDR3 is TGTGCCAGCAGCCGGGTGGGACAGGGGGATTCACCCCTCCACTTT.

This clonotype was found a few times. V is TRBV4-2 and J is TRBJ2-1; TRBD2 is a possible D gene (6 bases). Germline values: CDR1 LGHNA, CDR2 YNFKEQ. This CDR3 is built from 16 residues. Trimming left V 1 base short and J 1 base short, with 11 bases between. In DNA form, the CDR3 reads TGTGCCAGCAGCCAAGCCGGGGGTTATTCCTACAATGAGCAGTTCTTC. This translates into CASSQAGGYSYNEQFF.

V gene TRBV24-1 combines with J gene TRBJ2-5; 8 bases agree with TRBD1. The CDR3 has 15 amino acids. The germline V gene has CDR1 KGHDR and CDR2 SFDVKD. V was clipped by 8 bases and J by 2 bases; unmatched bases: 9. The CDR3 sequence is CATTGTGQLQETQYF. CDR3 DNA: TGTGCCACCACCGGGACAGGTCAGTTACAAGAGACCCAGTACTTC.

The chain employs TRBV20-1 and TRBJ2-1, with 10 bases fitting TRBD2. The trim removed 1 base at V and 2 bases at J, leaving 5 bases unmatched. Germline CDR1 and CDR2: DFQATT and SNEGSKA (reference sequence). The CDR3 has 16 amino acids. Here the CDR3 DNA reads TGCAGTGCTAGAGTGGGAGGGACTAGCGCCTACAATGAGCAGTTCTTC. Its protein is CSARVGGTSAYNEQFF.

This chain links TRBV7-9 with TRBJ2-4; D not certain. CDR3 length equals 16 residues. Germline V gene data show CDR1 as SEHNR and CDR2 as FQNEAQ (reference sequence). The V gene lost 1 base and the J gene lost 8 bases, with 18 bases spanning the gap. CDR3 residues: CASSLVGSNGEDIQYF. The CDR3 DNA follows: TGTGCCAGCAGCTTAGTAGGGTCAAACGGAGAGGACATTCAGTACTTC.

Many counts were recorded for this clonotype. No DNA is shown, since the ends of the CDR3 on it are uncertain; the CDR3 is the one TCRdb lists. This sequence joins TRBV25-1 and TRBJ2-2. The CDR3 has 16 amino acids, counting both end residues. Per germline, CDR1 MGHDK and CDR2 SYGVNS. CDR3 sequence: CASSAFSDFGNGELFF.

This clonotype was detected many times. The chain couples TRBV12-3 or TRBV12-4 to TRBJ2-7, with 9 bases that match TRBD2. V shed 5 bases and J 3 bases; nucleotides not matched to a gene: 5. This CDR3 is 14 amino acids long. The CDR3 loop is CASSTRLAVYEQYF. The DNA for the CDR3 is TGTGCCAGCAGTACCAGACTAGCGGTCTACGAGCAGTACTTC.

The V call is TRBV28, the J call TRBJ2-4, with 7 positions matching TRBD2. Losses at the gene ends were 7 bases for V and 0 bases for J; bases not matched to a gene: 9. CDR1 and CDR2 from the germline V gene are MDHEN and SYDVKM. CDR3 length: 16 amino acids. CDR3 DNA sequence: TGTGCCAGCACCCCCGAGCGGGAAGTAGCCAAAAACATTCAGTACTTC. This codes for CASTPEREVAKNIQYF.

In DNA, the CDR3 is TGTGCCAGCAGGTCGACAGGGAGCTCCTACAATGAGCAGTTCTTC. It translates to CASRSTGSSYNEQFF. V is TRBV28 and J is TRBJ2-1; TRBD1 matches 7 bases. With 6 bases clipped from V and 0 bases from J, the junction kept 5 bases outside the gene matches. The CDR3 runs to 15 residues. The germline V gene encodes CDR1 MDHEN and CDR2 SYDVKM.

The chain is built from TRBV5-1 and TRBJ1-4, with D possibly matching TRBD1 (6 bases). Germline V gene lookup returns CDR1 SGHRS and CDR2 YFSETQ. This CDR3 region has 15 residues. V gave up 4 bases and J gave up 0 bases, with 10 bases separating them. The CDR3 DNA reads TGCGCCAGCAGCCCTGGACAGTCAACTAATGAAAAACTGTTTTTT. It translates to CASSPGQSTNEKLFF. Full variable domain (outside the CDR3, taken from reference TRBV5-1 and TRBJ1-4): KAGVTQTPRYLIKTRGQQVTLSCSPISGHRSVSWYQQTPGQGLQFLFEYFSETQRNKGNFPGRFSGRQFSNSRSEMNVSTLELGDSALYLCASSPGQSTNEKLFFGSGTQLSVL.

This clonotype has more than one count but fewer than ten. The chain employs TRBV20-1 and TRBJ2-7; D may be TRBD2 (5 bases). Trimming pared 7 bases from V and 5 bases from J, leaving 27 bases between. This CDR3 is built from 16 residues. Germline CDR1 DFQATT, CDR2 SNEGSKA (reference sequence). CDR3 DNA: TGCAGTGTTCGGCACCCCACTAGACCTCCGAGGAACGAGCAGTACGTC. Protein sequence: CSVRHPTRPPRNEQYV.

The gene calls are TRBV4-1 and TRBJ1-4; D not resolved. The V end lost 1 base, the J end lost 3 bases, and 9 bases lay between the germline ends. The length of the CDR3 is 15 residues. CDR1 and CDR2 (germline): MGHRA, YSYEKL. The CDR3 spells CASSQVRQANEKLFF. The DNA of the CDR3 is TGCGCCAGCAGCCAAGTCCGGCAGGCTAATGAAAAACTGTTTTTT.

This clonotype was counted a few times. The chain employs TRBV2 and TRBJ2-5; TRBD2 aligns across 8 bases. The CDR3 has 14 amino acids. V lost 6 bases to trimming and J lost 5 bases; unmatched junction nucleotides: 8. Germline CDR1 is SNHLY and CDR2 is FYNNEI. CDR3 loop: CASRKAGGWETQYF. DNA of the CDR3: TGTGCCAGCAGGAAGGCGGGAGGCTGGGAGACCCAGTACTTC.

The sample holds a few counts of this clonotype. The V and J genes are TRBV3-1 and TRBJ1-2; 8 nucleotides align to TRBD1. The germline V gene encodes CDR1 LGHDT and CDR2 YNNKEL (reference sequence). The V and J ends lost 2 bases and 7 bases, in that order; junction bases with no gene match: 3. The CDR3 sequence is 13 residues long. DNA of the CDR3: TGTGCCAGCAGCCAAACAGGGGGAGTTGGCTACACCTTC. It specifies CASSQTGGVGYTF.

This chain connects TRBV29-1 to TRBJ1-1; 9 nucleotides agree with TRBD1. The junction had 6 bases not matched to a gene; V was cut back by 7 bases and J by 0 bases. The CDR3 is 14 residues long. Per the germline V gene, CDR1 is SQVTM and CDR2 is ANQGSEA. The CDR3 reads CSAYRTGVNTEAFF. The CDR3 nucleotides are TGCAGCGCCTACAGGACAGGGGTGAACACTGAAGCTTTCTTT.

The sample holds many counts of this clonotype. The V gene is TRBV7-8, the J gene TRBJ1-4; the D is unclear. The V and J ends lost 5 bases and 0 bases respectively, with 10 bases between them. This CDR3 region has 15 residues. Germline CDR1 reads SGHVS; CDR2 reads FQNEAQ. The CDR3 spells CASSNQTATNEKLFF. In nucleotides, the CDR3 is TGTGCCAGCAGCAACCAGACTGCAACTAATGAAAAACTGTTTTTT.

This clonotype was recorded a few times. The chain joins TRBV5-5 to TRBJ2-7, with D uncertain. Trimming shortened V by 1 base and J by 2 bases, and 4 bases separated the two germline ends. This CDR3 contains 12 residues. Germline V gene data show CDR1 as SGHKS and CDR2 as YYEKEE (reference sequence). CDR3 nucleotides: TGTGCCAGCAGCTTGATGCCCTACGAGCAGTACTTC. Translation: CASSLMPYEQYF.

This clonotype was recorded at least ten times. V and J are TRBV6-5 and TRBJ2-3, with TRBD1 matching 8 bases. In germline, CDR1 is MNHEY, CDR2 SVGAGI. V trimming: 2 bases; J trimming: 4 bases; junction bases outside the gene matches: 5. The CDR3 is 15 amino acids. For the CDR3, the DNA is TGTGCCAGCAGTTACCAAGACAGGGGTTCAGATACGCAGTATTTT. This encodes CASSYQDRGSDTQYF.